One and the same sample provided the 32 T cell receptor beta chains below, sequenced in a study of beta chain features in type 1 diabetes. The isolated RNA, all of it, was reverse transcribed, so expressed TCRB transcripts were what got sequenced. The protocol was immunoSEQ multiplex PCR, while the TCRdb copy is restricted to in-frame clones and leaves out a portion. This table has 90,000 to 110,000 clones, approximately 39% appearing once. Sequencing was carried out using stem cell memory CD4+ T cells from blood. The receptor set was obtained from a woman between 18 and 29 years old in good health.

The genes are TRBV6-6 and TRBJ1-5; the D gene is possibly TRBD1 (6 bases). V lost 4 bases, J lost 2 bases, and 12 bases lay in between. Germline V gene sequence: CDR1 MNHNY, CDR2 SVGAGI (reference sequence). CDR3 length equals 15 residues. As DNA, the CDR3 is TGTGCCAGCAGTTTACAGGGACGGGGCAATCAGCCCCAGCATTTT. It specifies CASSLQGRGNQPQHF.

A few counts support this clone. The V gene is TRBV28, the J gene TRBJ2-1; 8 nucleotides match TRBD2. Unmatched junction bases numbered 10, after V lost 5 bases and J lost 7 bases. The CDR3 runs 15 residues. The germline V gene has CDR1 MDHEN and CDR2 SYDVKM. The CDR3 coding sequence is TGTGCCAGCAGTCCTTCCGGGAGGGCGGTTAATGAGCAGTTCTTC. Translated, it gives CASSPSGRAVNEQFF.

The sample holds one count of this clone. V is TRBV25-1 and J is TRBJ1-3; D possibly corresponds to TRBD1 (5 bases). The CDR3 is 17 residues long. V gave up 6 bases and J gave up 0 bases, with 18 bases separating them. Germline V gene lookup returns CDR1 MGHDK and CDR2 SYGVNS. In DNA, the CDR3 is TGTGCCAGCAGAGGGGTGGGAGTCGGGGGCTCTGGAAACACCATATATTTT. Translated, it gives CASRGVGVGGSGNTIYF.

In this sample, this clone turned up a few times. The V gene is TRBV5-5, the J gene TRBJ1-1; no clear D gene. The CDR3 has 11 amino acids. Germline V CDR1 and CDR2: SGHKS, YYEKEE (reference sequence). The V gene lost 0 bases and the J gene lost 7 bases, with 4 bases spanning the gap. CDR3 region: CASSLVREAFF. The CDR3 DNA reads as TGTGCCAGCAGCTTGGTCCGTGAAGCTTTCTTT.

The genes are TRBV11-3 and TRBJ2-1, with 7 positions matching TRBD2. V trimming: 5 bases; J trimming: 4 bases; junction bases outside the gene matches: 8. The germline V gene has CDR1 SGHNT and CDR2 YENEEA. This CDR3 is 15 amino acids long. The CDR3 loop is CASSVGTTSYNEQFF. In nucleotides, the CDR3 is TGTGCCAGCAGCGTCGGGACTACTTCGTACAATGAGCAGTTCTTC. Using reference TRBV11-3 and TRBJ2-1 for the parts outside the CDR3, the full variable domain is EAGVVQSPRYKIIEKKQPVAFWCNPISGHNTLYWYLQNLGQGPELLIRYENEEAVDDSQLPKDRFSAERLKGVDSTLKIQPAELGDSAVYLCASSVGTTSYNEQFFGPGTRLTVL.

Of note for this clone: One junction end does not reproduce the germline sequence, and a read error may be involved. V is TRBV27 and J is TRBJ2-1; weak D call: TRBD2 (6 bases). Germline V gene lookup returns CDR1 MNHEY and CDR2 SMNVEV (reference sequence). The CDR3 is 14 amino acids. In nucleotides, the CDR3 is TGTGCCAGCAAGGACTATCGCATTCCCCGGGAGCTGTTCTTC. Translating it yields CASKDYRIPRELFF.

The V gene is TRBV10-2, the J gene TRBJ1-1; unclear D gene. Germline V gives CDR1 WSHSY, CDR2 SAAADI. The CDR3 contains 14 residues. The germline V and J ends were trimmed by 3 bases and 1 base, with 9 bases remaining between them. As DNA, the CDR3 is TGCGCCAGCAGTGAACACCAAACGAACACTGAAGCTTTCTTT. Its translation is CASSEHQTNTEAFF.

The J gene is TRBJ2-2, the V gene TRBV10-1; D perhaps matches TRBD1 (6 bases). Trimming removed 4 bases at V and 6 bases at J, with 15 bases between. The CDR3 is made up of 15 amino acids. Germline-derived CDR1 and CDR2 are WNHNN and SYGVQD (reference sequence). Here the CDR3 reads CASSVATGLAGELFF. The CDR3 DNA follows: TGCGCCAGCAGTGTAGCGACAGGTTTGGCCGGGGAGCTGTTTTTT.

The J gene is TRBJ2-7, the V gene TRBV7-9; 10 bases are a match to TRBD2. This CDR3 contains 16 residues. The germline CDR1 and CDR2 sequences are SEHNR and FQNEAQ (reference sequence). With 5 bases clipped from V and 6 bases from J, the junction kept 13 bases outside the gene matches. The DNA for the CDR3 is TGTGCCAGCAGCCAAGGCGGAAGCGGGAGGGCCCGCGAGCAGTACTTC. Translated: CASSQGGSGRAREQYF.

This clone has more than one count but fewer than ten. This chain joins TRBV7-2 and TRBJ2-1; 7 bases line up with TRBD2. Germline trimming cut 2 bases from V and 7 bases from J; bases unmatched to any gene: 8. Germline CDR1 SGHTA, CDR2 FQGNSA. The CDR3 runs 15 residues. This chain's CDR3 is CASSLLGGGPNEQFF. In DNA form, the CDR3 reads TGTGCCAGCAGCTTACTTGGGGGAGGGCCTAATGAGCAGTTCTTC. Full variable domain (missing parts from reference TRBV7-2 and TRBJ2-1): GAGVSQSPSNKVTEKGKDVELRCDPISGHTALYWYRQSLGQGLEFLIYFQGNSAPDKSGLPSDRFSAERTGGSVSTLTIQRTQQEDSAVYLCASSLLGGGPNEQFFGPGTRLTVL.

Concerning this clone itself: One end of the junction is discordant with germline, which a read error may explain. The CDR3, as DNA: TGTGCCAGCAGCATAGGGGGCGAGCAGCCCCAGCATTTT. This encodes CASSIGGEQPQHF. V is TRBV13 and J is TRBJ1-5, with 7 bases aligning to TRBD1. The CDR3 is 13 residues long. CDR1 PRHDT and CDR2 FYEKMQ come from the germline V gene (reference sequence).

V gene TRBV11-2 combines with J gene TRBJ1-2; D might be TRBD1 (6 bases). V was trimmed by 3 bases and J by 1 base, leaving 18 bases between them. Germline lookup yields CDR1 SGHAT and CDR2 FQNNGV. The CDR3 is 17 amino acids. CDR3 loop: CASSFYGQIKINYGYTF. CDR3 coding DNA: TGTGCCAGCAGCTTTTACGGACAGATAAAGATTAACTATGGCTACACCTTC.

This clone was found a few times. The chain employs TRBV6-6 and TRBJ1-1; 9 bases line up with TRBD1. After removal of 10 bases from V and 7 bases from J, the junction contained 10 bases not matched to a gene. Germline V gene lookup returns CDR1 MNHNY and CDR2 SVGAGI (reference sequence). The CDR3 runs 13 residues. DNA of the CDR3: TGTGCCATCCTGGGACAGGGAAGGGGTGAAGCTTTCTTT. It is translated as CAILGQGRGEAFF.

V and J are TRBV6-5 and TRBJ2-7, with 9 positions matching TRBD2. The CDR3 contains 15 residues. Trimming took 1 base from V and 4 from J; bases not matched to a gene: 5. Germline values: CDR1 MNHEY, CDR2 SVGAGI. The chain's CDR3 is CASSYFSGSTYEQYF. CDR3 bases: TGTGCCAGCAGTTACTTTAGCGGGAGCACTTACGAGCAGTACTTC.

In its sample, this clone was seen once. The chain combines TRBV18 with TRBJ2-1; 12 nucleotides line up with TRBD2. Germline V gene data show CDR1 as KGHSH and CDR2 as LQKENI. V gave up 5 bases and J gave up 10 bases; unmatched junction bases: 3. The length of the CDR3 is 13 residues. CDR3 bases: TGTGCCAGCTCAACTAGCGGGAGGTCCGAGCAGTTCTTC. It encodes CASSTSGRSEQFF.

This clone was seen a few times. This rearrangement joins TRBV19 to TRBJ2-3, with 9 nucleotides matching TRBD2. V was clipped by 6 bases and J by 13 bases; unmatched bases: 5. Germline V gene lookup returns CDR1 LNHDA and CDR2 SQIVND (reference sequence). The CDR3 is made up of 11 amino acids. CDR3 nucleotides: TGTGCCAGTAGGAGTAGCGGGAGAAAGTATTTT. Translation: CASRSSGRKYF.

This sequence joins TRBV18 and TRBJ1-2; 8 nucleotides align to TRBD1. The V gene end was trimmed by 5 bases and the J gene end by 5 bases; junction bases not matched to a gene: 7. The CDR3 has 14 amino acids. The germline V gene has CDR1 KGHSH and CDR2 LQKENI. CDR3 in DNA: TGTGCCAGCTCATTCCGGGACAGGATATATGGCTACACCTTC. The encoded protein is CASSFRDRIYGYTF. The variable domain in full, completed from reference TRBV18 and TRBJ1-2, reads NAGVMQNPRHLVRRRGQEARLRCSPMKGHSHVYWYRQLPEEGLKFMVYLQKENIIDESGMPKERFSAEFPKEGPSILRIQQVVRGDSAAYFCASSFRDRIYGYTFGSGTRLTVV.

V gene TRBV11-3 combines with J gene TRBJ2-4; D may be TRBD1 (5 bases). Trimming removed 1 base from V and 6 bases from J, with 7 bases in between. Germline CDR1 is SGHNT and CDR2 is YENEEA. The CDR3 is made up of 13 amino acids. CDR3 protein: CASSLGGRNIQYF. The DNA for the CDR3 is TGTGCCAGCAGCTTAGGGGGCAGAAACATTCAGTACTTC.

This clone has more than one count but fewer than ten. The CDR3 DNA follows: TGTGCCAGCAGCGTAATAGGGGCCAACGTCCTGACTTTC. This codes for CASSVIGANVLTF. The chain combines TRBV9 with TRBJ2-6, with D unclear. CDR3 length: 13 amino acids. The germline V and J ends were trimmed by 1 base and 4 bases, with 3 bases remaining between them. Germline assignment: CDR1 SGDLS and CDR2 YYNGEE.

This clone was counted once. J is TRBJ2-1 and V is TRBV19; 12 positions match TRBD2. J gave up 6 bases and V 3 bases, and 6 bases lay outside the gene matches. The CDR3 is 16 residues long. Germline CDR1 and CDR2: LNHDA and SQIVND (reference sequence). CDR3 loop: CASSISLAGGPNEQFF. The DNA of the CDR3 is TGTGCCAGTAGTATCTCTCTAGCGGGAGGGCCCAATGAGCAGTTCTTC.

Points on this clone: This is likely a read error, given that the CDR3 carries no conserved phenylalanine or tryptophan at its end. The chain combines TRBV7-2 with TRBJ1-1; a possible D gene is TRBD1 (6 bases). The germline CDR1 and CDR2 sequences are SGHTA and FQGNSA. V dropped 0 bases and J dropped 4 bases, with 15 bases sitting between them. The CDR3 spans 16 residues. The CDR3 reads CASSLASTGRTTEAFL. The DNA of the CDR3 is TGTGCCAGCAGCTTAGCGTCTACAGGGCGGACCACTGAAGCTTTCCTT.

The J gene is TRBJ2-7, the V gene TRBV30; unclear D gene. Trimming took off 3 bases at V and 0 bases at J, with 18 bases between the two ends. The CDR3 sequence is 16 residues long. Looked up from germline, CDR1 is GTSNPN and CDR2 is SVGIG (reference sequence). This chain's CDR3 is CAWSHPDQSSSYEQYF. CDR3 nucleotides: TGTGCCTGGAGCCATCCCGATCAGTCGTCCTCCTACGAGCAGTACTTC.

The V gene is TRBV28, the J gene TRBJ1-2; 8 bases align to TRBD1. V dropped 4 bases and J dropped 8; count of bases not matched to a gene: 9. The CDR3 totals 14 residues. The V gene's germline CDR1 is MDHEN and CDR2 SYDVKM. The CDR3 region is CASSYRTGNRGYTF. The DNA of the CDR3 is TGTGCCAGCAGTTACCGGACAGGGAATAGGGGCTACACCTTC.

V gene TRBV7-3 combines with J gene TRBJ2-3; D uncertain. Germline V CDR1 and CDR2: SGHTA, FQGTGA. This CDR3 is built from 12 residues. V was pared by 8 bases and J by 6 bases, with 12 bases between. The CDR3 loop is CASGLMADTQYF. CDR3 in DNA: TGTGCCAGCGGCCTTATGGCCGATACGCAGTATTTT.

This clone has just one count. V is TRBV6-1 and J is TRBJ2-6; D ambiguous. The V end was cut by 2 bases, the J end by 2 bases, with 10 bases between. This CDR3 region has 16 residues. The germline CDR1 and CDR2 sequences are MNHNS and SASEGT. The CDR3 reads CASSEPTLTGANVLTF. The CDR3 nucleotides read TGTGCCAGCAGTGAACCTACCCTAACTGGGGCCAACGTCCTGACTTTC.

V is TRBV5-1 and J is TRBJ2-3; 9 bases are a match to TRBD1. This CDR3 region has 16 residues. The V gene's germline CDR1 is SGHRS and CDR2 YFSETQ. V dropped 4 bases and J dropped 4; count of bases not matched to a gene: 10. This CDR3 is CASSGPGQGPPDTQYF. As DNA, the CDR3 is TGCGCCAGCAGCGGGCCGGGACAGGGTCCCCCAGATACGCAGTATTTT.

The table lists this clone with a few counts. This rearrangement joins TRBV9 to TRBJ2-1; D ambiguous. The CDR3 sequence is 16 residues long. Germline V gene data show CDR1 as SGDLS and CDR2 as YYNGEE. The V gene lost 4 bases and the J gene lost 0 bases, with 14 bases spanning the gap. The CDR3 DNA is TGTGCCAGCAGCACTTCCACCCCGAGCTCCTACAATGAGCAGTTCTTC. Its translation is CASSTSTPSSYNEQFF.

The V gene is TRBV28, the J gene TRBJ2-7, with D perhaps matching TRBD2 (5 bases). Trimming removed 2 bases at V and 5 bases at J, with 13 bases between. CDR1 and CDR2 from the germline V gene are MDHEN and SYDVKM. This CDR3 has 14 residues. The CDR3: CASSLVVMEDEQYF. CDR3 bases: TGTGCCAGCAGTTTAGTAGTTATGGAGGACGAGCAGTACTTC.

V usage is TRBV9 and J usage is TRBJ2-2; D unresolved. The CDR3 is made up of 14 amino acids. Looked up from germline, CDR1 is SGDLS and CDR2 is YYNGEE. Trimming left V 7 bases short and J 0 bases short, with 10 bases between. The CDR3 loop is CASGREPNTGELFF. The DNA of the CDR3 is TGTGCCAGCGGGCGAGAGCCGAACACCGGGGAGCTGTTTTTT.

This clone appeared a few times. J is TRBJ1-5 and V is TRBV28; TRBD1 matches at 9 bases. CDR1 is MDHEN, CDR2 SYDVKM, per germline. The V and J ends lost 2 bases and 5 bases, in that order; junction bases with no gene match: 1. This CDR3 is 14 amino acids long. The CDR3 nucleotides are TGTGCCAGCAGTTTAACAGGGGGCGATCAGCCCCAGCATTTT. Its protein product is CASSLTGGDQPQHF.

This clone appeared a few times. The V gene is TRBV13, the J gene TRBJ1-2, with D possibly TRBD1 on 5 matching bases. This CDR3 has 16 amino acids. Germline CDR1 and CDR2: PRHDT and FYEKMQ (reference sequence). Trimming left V 5 bases short and J 7 bases short, with 23 bases between. The CDR3 sequence: CASSLPHPVGGGGYTF. CDR3 nucleotide sequence: TGTGCCAGCAGCCTTCCCCACCCGGTGGGGGGAGGTGGCTACACCTTC.

This sequence joins TRBV2 and TRBJ2-5; 12 bases are shared with TRBD2. In germline, CDR1 is SNHLY, CDR2 FYNNEI. The length of the CDR3 is 17 residues. Trimming cost V 6 bases and J 5 bases; bases outside gene matches: 13. CDR3 region: CASRELAGGSLQETQYF. The CDR3 DNA sequence: TGTGCCAGCAGGGAACTAGCGGGAGGATCCCTTCAGGAGACCCAGTACTTC.